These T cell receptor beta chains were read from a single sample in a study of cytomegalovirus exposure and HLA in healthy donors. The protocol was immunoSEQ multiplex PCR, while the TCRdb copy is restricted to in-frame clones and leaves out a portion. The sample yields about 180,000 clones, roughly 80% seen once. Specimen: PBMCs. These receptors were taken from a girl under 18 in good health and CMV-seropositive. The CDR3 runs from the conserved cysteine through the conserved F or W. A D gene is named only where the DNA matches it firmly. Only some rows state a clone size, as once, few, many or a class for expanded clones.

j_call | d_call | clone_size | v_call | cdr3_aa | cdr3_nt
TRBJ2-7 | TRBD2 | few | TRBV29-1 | CSVEGLGTSGDYEQYF | TGCAGCGTTGAAGGGTTGGGGACTAGCGGGGATTACGAGCAGTACTTC
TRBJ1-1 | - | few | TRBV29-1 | CSARWGGTEAFF | TGCAGCGCCCGGTGGGGGGGCACTGAAGCTTTCTTT
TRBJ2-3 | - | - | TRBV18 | CASSPIAMGTDTQYF | TGTGCCAGCTCACCCATAGCAATGGGCACAGATACGCAGTATTTT
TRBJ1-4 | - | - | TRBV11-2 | CASSLGTEWGGEKLFF | TGTGCCAGCAGCTTAGGCACCGAATGGGGAGGTGAAAAACTGTTTTTT
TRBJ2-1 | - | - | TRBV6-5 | CASSSPSYNEQFF | TGTGCCAGCAGTTCTCCTTCTTACAATGAGCAGTTCTTC
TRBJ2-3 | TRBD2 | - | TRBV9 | CASSSGTSGTDTQYF | TGTGCCAGCAGCTCAGGGACTAGCGGCACAGATACGCAGTATTTT
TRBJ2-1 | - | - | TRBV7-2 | CASSQTSKQFF | TGTGCCAGCAGCCAAACTAGTAAGCAGTTCTTC
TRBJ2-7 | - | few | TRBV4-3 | CASSQGLGQTFEQYF | TGCGCCAGCAGCCAAGGGTTGGGGCAGACGTTTGAGCAGTACTTC
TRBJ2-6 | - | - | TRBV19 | CASSIVSSGANVLTF | TGTGCCAGTAGTATTGTCAGCTCTGGGGCCAACGTCCTGACTTTC
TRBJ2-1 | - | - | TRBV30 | CAWSWGRYNEQFF | TGTGCCTGGAGTTGGGGGCGGTACAATGAGCAGTTCTTC